A selection of T cell receptor beta chains follows, all from one sample in a study of cytomegalovirus exposure and HLA in healthy donors. Clones were sequenced by immunoSEQ multiplex PCR, and TCRdb holds only the in-frame ones, with some missing. The table lists some 140,000 clones, 79% of them singletons. The sample consisted of PBMCs. The receptors come from a man under 40 in good health and CMV-seropositive. Both conserved end residues are part of each CDR3. A D gene is named only where the DNA matches it firmly.

d_call v_call cdr3_aa
TRBD1 TRBV9 CASSVGMGQGSYEQYF
. TRBV19 CASQSRGWTEAFF
. TRBV5-4 CASSPVGTRNYGYTF
. TRBV28 CASTGEGREQYF
. TRBV9 CASSATDSYYGYTF
TRBD2 TRBV7-2 CAGSRAGAYEQYF
TRBD2 TRBV7-9 CASSARVAGGKGFYEQYF
. TRBV2 CASSDSLPANYGYTF
. TRBV19 CASSMGRAYHNEQFF
TRBD2 TRBV2 CASRTSGGTSSYEQYF
. TRBV5-1 CASSTTGQKSYEQYF
. TRBV7-2 CASSFLGVAGESPLHF
TRBD2 TRBV5-4 CASSLGTSGSTDTQYF
. TRBV4-3 CASSQEGSGNEKLFF
. TRBV11-2 CASSLERSENSYEQYF
. TRBV10-1 CASTPGLGHTTDTQYF
TRBD2 TRBV10-3 CAISEPLAGGPTDTQYF
. TRBV7-2 CASSLGGYQPQHF
. TRBV5-1 CASSSGLSGEQYF
. TRBV5-4 CASSLEGEQYF
. TRBV5-1 CASSLGGRGKTEAFF
TRBD1 TRBV5-6 CASSLNRGPYGYTF
. TRBV27 CASSIIGGRLGEQYF
. TRBV5-6 CASSLGGAYGYTF
. TRBV18 CASSGGVGTGELFF
TRBD1 TRBV7-2 CASSLGDTGTGNVGYTF
TRBD1 TRBV6-6 CASSPPDRGVDTQYF
TRBD2 TRBV28 CASSLLAGGPANNEQFF
. TRBV6-5 CASSYRSSYNSPLHF
TRBD2 TRBV30 CAWSVRESNEQFF
. TRBV27 CASSSRSYGQYF
. TRBV7-9 CASSASMIAAREAFF
TRBD1 TRBV2 CATKTGDGTEAFF
. TRBV9 CASSVGGSGNQPQHF
. TRBV5-8 CASSEGTTTGAYEQYF
. TRBV4-1 CASSTWMGALGTEAFF
TRBD1 TRBV19 CASRDRENSPLHF
. TRBV30 CAWRTGSGEQFF
TRBD1 TRBV5-1 CASSLGQDYGYTF
. TRBV27 CASRPGHSNTEAFF
. TRBV19 CASSTPGQTLTQYF